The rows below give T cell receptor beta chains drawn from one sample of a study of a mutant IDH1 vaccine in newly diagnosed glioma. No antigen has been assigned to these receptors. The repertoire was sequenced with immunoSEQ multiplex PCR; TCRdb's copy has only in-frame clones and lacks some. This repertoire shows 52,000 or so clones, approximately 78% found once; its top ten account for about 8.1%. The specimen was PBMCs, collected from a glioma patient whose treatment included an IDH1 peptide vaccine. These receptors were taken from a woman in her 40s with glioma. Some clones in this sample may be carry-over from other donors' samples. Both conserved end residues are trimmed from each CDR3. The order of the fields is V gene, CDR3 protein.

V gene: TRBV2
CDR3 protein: ASKQGRGTEAF

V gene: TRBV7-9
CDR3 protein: ASSQTGVMAANEKLF

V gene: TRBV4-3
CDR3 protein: ASSQGVLGGNTEAF

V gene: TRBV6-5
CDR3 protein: ASSPEGDPHNEQF

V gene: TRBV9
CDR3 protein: ASSEQGATEAF

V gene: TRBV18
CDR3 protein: ASSPRTGQETQY

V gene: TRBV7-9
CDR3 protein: ASSFEGTEAF

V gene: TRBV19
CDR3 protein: ASSPQGDNQPQH

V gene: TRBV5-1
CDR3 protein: ASSSLRLAEETQY

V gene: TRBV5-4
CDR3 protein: ASSSAQGKNTIY

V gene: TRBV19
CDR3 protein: ASSIIVTGLYGYT

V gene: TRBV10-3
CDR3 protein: AIRGQGRGYGYT

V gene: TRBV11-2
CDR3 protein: ASSFQPNTEAF

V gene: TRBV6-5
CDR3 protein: ASSYFDSLGNTIY

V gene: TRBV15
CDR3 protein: ATSREAGVNTEAF

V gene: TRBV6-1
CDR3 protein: ASSGPNTGELF

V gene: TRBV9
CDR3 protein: ASSVEAGTYQETQY

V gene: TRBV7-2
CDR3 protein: ASSYYSGDEQF

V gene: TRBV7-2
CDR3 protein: ASSLSGQSPLH

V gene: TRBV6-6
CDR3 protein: ASRLAGGTAYEQY

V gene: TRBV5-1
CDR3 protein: ASTPRASGGLNTGELF

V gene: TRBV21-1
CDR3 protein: ASSKSGTGGAYGYT

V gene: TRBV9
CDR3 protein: ASSVAGGGNQPQH

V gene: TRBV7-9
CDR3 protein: ASSSPTGRMNTEAF

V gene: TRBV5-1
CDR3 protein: ASSLGGASNTEAF

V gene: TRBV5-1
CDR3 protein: ASEASGGSGEQF

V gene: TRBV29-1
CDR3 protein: SVKGLAENTDTQY

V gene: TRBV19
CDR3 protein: ASSTRDREETQY

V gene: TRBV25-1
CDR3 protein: ASSEGGGNSPLH

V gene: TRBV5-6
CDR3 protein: ASSAGPGDNSPLH

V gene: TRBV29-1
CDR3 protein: SADRGSHYGYT

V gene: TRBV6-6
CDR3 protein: ASRDRGQGPTDTQY

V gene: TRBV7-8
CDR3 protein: ASGGLHTYTGELF

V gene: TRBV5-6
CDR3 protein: ASSRVTGELF

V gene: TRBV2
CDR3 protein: ASSVKAGGADTQY

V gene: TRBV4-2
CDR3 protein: ASSPFSGGGYNEQF

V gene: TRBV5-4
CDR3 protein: ASSFQWTGVEQY

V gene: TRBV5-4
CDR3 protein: ASSLDRGRTEAF

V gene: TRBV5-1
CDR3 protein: ASSATGDYGYT

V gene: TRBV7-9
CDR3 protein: ASSLGNQPQH

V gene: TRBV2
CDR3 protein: ASREDRANNSPLH

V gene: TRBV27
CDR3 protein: ASRPAGQVSGGYT